This T cell receptor (beta chain) was sequenced for a study of beta chain features in type 1 diabetes. Study background: Age, gender and cell yields were alike across patients and healthy donors.

Since all of the isolated RNA was reverse transcribed, expressed TCRB transcripts were what got sequenced. Assay used: immunoSEQ multiplex PCR; TCRdb lists only in-frame clones, some missing. The sample comprises fewer than 250,000 clones, around 68% of which are singletons, and around 0.05% rests with the top ten. V dropped 2 bases and J dropped 5 bases, with 6 bases sitting between them. Germline V gives CDR1 KGHSH, CDR2 LQKENI. The CDR3 is 12 amino acids. This chain connects TRBV18 to TRBJ2-5; D not certain. Sequenced: naive CD4+ T cells from blood. The sequence was obtained from a man between 25 and 39 years old in good health. The CDR3 DNA reads TGTGCCAGCTCACCATCAGCGGAGACCCAGTACTTC. Translating gives CASSPSAETQYF. Together with reference TRBV18 and TRBJ2-5, the CDR3 gives the full variable domain: NAGVMQNPRHLVRRRGQEARLRCSPMKGHSHVYWYRQLPEEGLKFMVYLQKENIIDESGMPKERFSAEFPKEGPSILRIQQVVRGDSAAYFCASSPSAETQYFGPGTRLLVL.